This TCR beta chain appears in the sequencing data of a study of cytomegalovirus exposure and HLA in healthy donors. Points on this clone: Its specificity is not known. The sample carries other DNA sequences with the same CDR3.

Study-wide points: The study designated 150 or so TCR beta chains cytomegalovirus-associated.

A multiplex PCR was run with 60 Vbeta primers and 13 Jbeta primers. Under the authors' procedure: A later analysis counted some 87 million unique TCR beta chains, around 10 million shared. TCRdb's table, derived via immunoSEQ multiplex PCR, lists solely in-frame clones and lacks some. The V and J calls and clone size are taken from that table; D and trimming were inferred from the DNA. This table holds 130,000 to 150,000 clones, around four fifths found once. Trimming left V 5 bases short and J 0 bases short, with 13 bases between. The CDR3 is 15 amino acids. The germline gives CDR1 SGHNT, CDR2 YYREEE (reference sequence).

The sequencing sample was made of PBMCs. This chain links TRBV5-4 with TRBJ2-3, with D possibly matching TRBD2 (5 bases). The origin of this receptor is a woman between 55 and 75 years old in good health and CMV-seropositive. The CDR3: CASRATGFSTDTQYF. DNA of the CDR3: TGTGCCAGCAGGGCGACGGGATTTAGCACAGATACGCAGTATTTT.